This TCR beta chain was obtained from a study of T cell responses to AZD1222 COVID-19 vaccine. The sample holds a few counts of this clone. The assay was immunoSEQ multiplex PCR, and TCRdb's table has in-frame clones only and misses some. The sample carries roughly 79,000 clones, approximately 82% recorded once. Between the trimmed V and J ends, which lost 1 base and 7 bases, there was a span of 14 bases. In germline, CDR1 is SGHTA, CDR2 FQGNSA. The CDR3 runs to 15 residues. V and J are TRBV7-2 and TRBJ1-5; unclear D gene. The sample here was peripheral blood, taken on day 0 of AZD1222 vaccination. The origin of this receptor is an adult in good health. The DNA of the CDR3 is TGTGCCAGCAGCTTAGGGGCGTCAGGAGGCCAGCCCCAGCATTTT. It is translated as CASSLGASGGQPQHF. The full variable domain, rest sourced from reference TRBV7-2 and TRBJ1-5, is GAGVSQSPSNKVTEKGKDVELRCDPISGHTALYWYRQSLGQGLEFLIYFQGNSAPDKSGLPSDRFSAERTGGSVSTLTIQRTQQEDSAVYLCASSLGASGGQPQHFGDGTRLSIL.